These T cell receptor beta chains were read from a single sample in a study of T cells in tumors after PD-1 blockade. Assay: immunoSEQ multiplex PCR; the TCRdb copy retains only in-frame clones and omits some. The sample includes about 59,000 clones, about 82% of them seen just once. This specimen consisted of PBMCs, obtained before anti-PD-1 treatment. Source of these receptors: a human donor with basal cell carcinoma. The CDR3 runs from the conserved cysteine through the conserved F or W. A D gene is named only where the DNA matches it firmly. Not every row has a clone size; where given, it reads once, few, many or a size class.

DNA: TGTGCCAGCTCACTACTAGCGGGGGGTCCGAACACCGGGGAGCTGTTTTTT
CDR3: CASSLLAGGPNTGELFF
V: TRBV18
J: TRBJ2-2
size: -
D: TRBD2

DNA: TGTGCCAGCAGACAGGGCGCTAATGAAAAACTGTTTTTT
CDR3: CASRQGANEKLFF
V: TRBV7-8
J: TRBJ1-4
size: few
D: -

DNA: TGTGCCAGCAGTGATAGGGGTAGCGGGGGTCATGAGCAGTTCTTC
CDR3: CASSDRGSGGHEQFF
V: TRBV2
J: TRBJ2-1
size: -
D: TRBD2

DNA: TGTGCCAGCAGTGGACAGGGGGCGACCTATGAGCAGTTCTTC
CDR3: CASSGQGATYEQFF
V: TRBV2
J: TRBJ2-1
size: -
D: TRBD1

DNA: TGTGCCACCAGCAGAGAAATGACACCGAGCTACGAGCAGTACTTC
CDR3: CATSREMTPSYEQYF
V: TRBV15
J: TRBJ2-7
size: once
D: -

DNA: TGTGCCAGCTCATCCCGGGGACAGGACGGATATGAAAAACTGTTTTTT
CDR3: CASSSRGQDGYEKLFF
V: TRBV18
J: TRBJ1-4
size: -
D: TRBD1

DNA: TGTGCCAGCAGCTCCTCCAGGGGGCAAGAGACCCAGTACTTC
CDR3: CASSSSRGQETQYF
V: TRBV7-9
J: TRBJ2-5
size: few
D: TRBD1

DNA: TGTGCCAGTAGCACCCCGACAGGGCGAAGCTCTGAAGCTTTCTTT
CDR3: CASSTPTGRSSEAFF
V: TRBV19
J: TRBJ1-1
size: -
D: TRBD1

DNA: TGTGCCAGCAGCAGTGCCTGGGGGACCCAAGAGACCCAGTACTTC
CDR3: CASSSAWGTQETQYF
V: TRBV7-8
J: TRBJ2-5
size: -
D: -

DNA: TGTGCCAGCAAACGGGACTCACAACGCTACGAGCAGTACTTC
CDR3: CASKRDSQRYEQYF
V: TRBV6-6
J: TRBJ2-7
size: -
D: -

DNA: TGTGCCAGCAGCTTTAGGACTAAAGCCTCCTCACCCCTCCACTTT
CDR3: CASSFRTKASSPLHF
V: TRBV7-2
J: TRBJ1-6
size: -
D: -

DNA: TGCGCCAGCAGCCCACAGGTAGGGGACTATGGCTACACCTTC
CDR3: CASSPQVGDYGYTF
V: TRBV4-1
J: TRBJ1-2
size: few
D: -

DNA: TGCAGCGTTCAGTCCAGGGTATCCGGTGGCTACACCTTC
CDR3: CSVQSRVSGGYTF
V: TRBV29-1
J: TRBJ1-2
size: -
D: -

DNA: TGTGCCACCAGCAGCACCCGCGTATACAATGAGCAGTTCTTC
CDR3: CATSSTRVYNEQFF
V: TRBV15
J: TRBJ2-1
size: -
D: -

DNA: TGTGCCAGCAGCACCAATCCGGGTGGCGGATCCTATGGCTACACCTTC
CDR3: CASSTNPGGGSYGYTF
V: TRBV13
J: TRBJ1-2
size: -
D: -

DNA: TGTGCCAGCAGCTTGTGGGTGGGGGTCCTAGGGACTGAAGCTTTCTTT
CDR3: CASSLWVGVLGTEAFF
V: TRBV5-8
J: TRBJ1-1
size: -
D: -

DNA: TGCGCCAGCAGCCAAGGTGACGGGTCCGCACGTTATGGCTACACCTTC
CDR3: CASSQGDGSARYGYTF
V: TRBV4-1
J: TRBJ1-2
size: few
D: -

DNA: TGTGCCAGCAGCTATTCGGGGGAGACCCAGTACTTC
CDR3: CASSYSGETQYF
V: TRBV12-3/TRBV12-4
J: TRBJ2-5
size: -
D: -

DNA: TGTGCAGCTGCGGGGGGCAGAGGAAACACCATATATTTT
CDR3: CAAAGGRGNTIYF
V: TRBV30
J: TRBJ1-3
size: -
D: -

DNA: TGTGCCAGCAGTTTACGTTCCTCGAGCTCCTACAATGAGCAGTTCTTC
CDR3: CASSLRSSSSYNEQFF
V: TRBV27
J: TRBJ2-1
size: few
D: -

DNA: TGCGCCAGCAGCCTCGGGGGGGCGTCCAATGAGCAGTTCTTC
CDR3: CASSLGGASNEQFF
V: TRBV5-1
J: TRBJ2-1
size: -
D: TRBD2

DNA: TGTGCCAGCTCGCCCCGGGGGGCCCCGTGGCCCCAGCATTTT
CDR3: CASSPRGAPWPQHF
V: TRBV18
J: TRBJ1-5
size: -
D: -

DNA: TGCGCCAGCAGCCCTAGCGGGCAACTCACCTATAATTCACCCCTCCACTTT
CDR3: CASSPSGQLTYNSPLHF
V: TRBV4-1
J: TRBJ1-6
size: -
D: -

DNA: TGCGCCAGCAGCCCGACAGGGGATCAGGTCTATGGCTACACCTTC
CDR3: CASSPTGDQVYGYTF
V: TRBV4-1
J: TRBJ1-2
size: -
D: TRBD1

DNA: TGCGCCAGCAGCCAAGATCCGACAGGGGGACATCGCAATCAGCCCCAGCATTTT
CDR3: CASSQDPTGGHRNQPQHF
V: TRBV4-1
J: TRBJ1-5
size: -
D: TRBD1

DNA: TGTGCCAGCAGCTTGTTAGGGATGTATCAGCCCCAGCATTTT
CDR3: CASSLLGMYQPQHF
V: TRBV7-8
J: TRBJ1-5
size: -
D: -

DNA: TGTGCCAGCAGTGCCAGAAACTATGGCTACACCTTC
CDR3: CASSARNYGYTF
V: TRBV2
J: TRBJ1-2
size: -
D: -

DNA: TGTGCCAGCAGCCAAGATCAAGGGTCCACCCTCCACTTT
CDR3: CASSQDQGSTLHF
V: TRBV3-1/TRBV3-2
J: TRBJ1-6
size: -
D: -

DNA: TGTGCCACCAGTGACCCTGGTAGCGGGGGTTACAATGAGCAGTTCTTC
CDR3: CATSDPGSGGYNEQFF
V: TRBV24-1
J: TRBJ2-1
size: -
D: TRBD2

DNA: TGTGCCAGCAGCCGGGGGACTAGCGGGCGCAACAATGAGCAGTTCTTC
CDR3: CASSRGTSGRNNEQFF
V: TRBV4-2
J: TRBJ2-1
size: -
D: TRBD2